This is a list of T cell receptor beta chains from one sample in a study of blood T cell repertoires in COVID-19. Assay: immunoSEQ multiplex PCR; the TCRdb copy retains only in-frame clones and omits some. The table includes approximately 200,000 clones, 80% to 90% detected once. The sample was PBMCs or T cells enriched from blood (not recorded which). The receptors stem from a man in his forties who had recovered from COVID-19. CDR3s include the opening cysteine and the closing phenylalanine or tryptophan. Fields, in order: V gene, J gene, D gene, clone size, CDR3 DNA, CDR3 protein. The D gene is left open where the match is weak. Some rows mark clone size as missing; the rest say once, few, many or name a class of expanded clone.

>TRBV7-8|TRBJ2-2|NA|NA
TGTGCCAGCAGCTCTCCCGTAGCGAACACCGGGGAGCTGTTTTTT
CASSSPVANTGELFF
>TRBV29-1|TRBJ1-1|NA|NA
TGCAGCGTTGAAGCCCAGGGGAACACTGAAGCTTTCTTT
CSVEAQGNTEAFF
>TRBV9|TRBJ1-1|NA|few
TGTGCCAGCAGCGTAGCTACGGGAAGGAACACTGAAGCTTTCTTT
CASSVATGRNTEAFF
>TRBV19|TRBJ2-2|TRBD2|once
TGTGCCAGTAGTCCCGGACTAGCGGCCTCGGGCGGGGAGCTGTTTTTT
CASSPGLAASGGELFF
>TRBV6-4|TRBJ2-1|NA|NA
TGTGCCAGCAGCGCGATCGAGGGTGGGGAGCAGTTCTTC
CASSAIEGGEQFF
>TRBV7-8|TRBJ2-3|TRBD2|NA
TGTGCCAGCAGCCAGAACAAGAGACTAGCGGGGATAACAGATACGCAGTATTTT
CASSQNKRLAGITDTQYF
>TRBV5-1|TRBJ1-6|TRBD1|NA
TGCGCCAGCAGCTCAGTCGGGACAGCCCACGGTTCACCCCTCCACTTT
CASSSVGTAHGSPLHF
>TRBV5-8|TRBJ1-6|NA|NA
TGTGCCAGCAGCGGGGGGTATGGTAATTCACCCCTCCACTTT
CASSGGYGNSPLHF
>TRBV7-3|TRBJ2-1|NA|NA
TGTGCCAGCAGCCCATCTACGATCTACAATGAGCAGTTCTTC
CASSPSTIYNEQFF
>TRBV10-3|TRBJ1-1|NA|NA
TGTGCCATCAGAGCAGGGAGGGGGTACACTGAAGCTTTCTTT
CAIRAGRGYTEAFF
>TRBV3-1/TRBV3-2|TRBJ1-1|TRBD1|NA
TGTGCCAGCAGCCACCAGGGGGCAGGTATGGCTGAAGCTTTCTTT
CASSHQGAGMAEAFF
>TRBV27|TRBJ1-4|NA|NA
TGTGCCAGCAGTTTGCGGGGGGTGGCTAATGAAAAACTGTTTTTT
CASSLRGVANEKLFF
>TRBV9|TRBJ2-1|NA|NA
TGTGCCAGCAGCGGGCGCGGTGATCTCTCCTACAATGAGCAGTTCTTC
CASSGRGDLSYNEQFF
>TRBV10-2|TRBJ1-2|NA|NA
TGCGCCAGCAGCGGGCAGGGAAGGGGCTATGGCTACACCTTC
CASSGQGRGYGYTF
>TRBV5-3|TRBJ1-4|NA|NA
TGTGCCAGAAGCCCCGATTGCGGGGGAAAACTGTTTTTT
CARSPDCGGKLFF
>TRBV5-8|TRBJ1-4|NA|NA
TGTGCCAGCAGCCGAGCCCTTACAGGGATGGTTTGGGGAAAACTGTTTTTT
CASSRALTGMVWGKLFF